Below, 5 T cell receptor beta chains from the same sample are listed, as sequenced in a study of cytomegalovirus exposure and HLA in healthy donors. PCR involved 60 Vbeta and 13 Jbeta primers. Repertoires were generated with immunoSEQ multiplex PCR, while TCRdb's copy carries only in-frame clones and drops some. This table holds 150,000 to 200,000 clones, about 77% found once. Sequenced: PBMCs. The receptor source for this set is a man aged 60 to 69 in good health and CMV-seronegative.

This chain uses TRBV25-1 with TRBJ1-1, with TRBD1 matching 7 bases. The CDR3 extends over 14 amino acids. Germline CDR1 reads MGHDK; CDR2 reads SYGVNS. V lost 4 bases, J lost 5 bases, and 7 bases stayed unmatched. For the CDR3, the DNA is TGTGCCAGCAGTGCGACCGGGACAGTTACTGAAGCTTTCTTT. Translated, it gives CASSATGTVTEAFF.

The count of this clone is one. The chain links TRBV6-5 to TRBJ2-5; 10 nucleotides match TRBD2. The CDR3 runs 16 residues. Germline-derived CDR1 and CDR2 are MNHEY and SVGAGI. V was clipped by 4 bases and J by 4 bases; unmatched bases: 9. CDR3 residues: CASSSNGRTSGETQYF. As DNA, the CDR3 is TGTGCCAGCAGTTCGAATGGGCGGACTAGCGGAGAGACCCAGTACTTC.

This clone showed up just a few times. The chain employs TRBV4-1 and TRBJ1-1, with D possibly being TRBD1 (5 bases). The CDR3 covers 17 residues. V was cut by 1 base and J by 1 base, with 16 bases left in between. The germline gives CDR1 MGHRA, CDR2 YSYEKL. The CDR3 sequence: CASSQGALGGGNTEAFF. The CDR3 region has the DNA TGCGCCAGCAGCCAAGGGGCCCTAGGCGGGGGGAACACTGAAGCTTTCTTT.

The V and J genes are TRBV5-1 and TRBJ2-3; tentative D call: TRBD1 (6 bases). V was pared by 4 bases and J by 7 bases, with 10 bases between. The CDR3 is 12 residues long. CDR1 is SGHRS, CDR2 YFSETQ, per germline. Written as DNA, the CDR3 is TGCGCCAGCAGCCCTGACAGGAATACGCAGTATTTT. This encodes CASSPDRNTQYF.

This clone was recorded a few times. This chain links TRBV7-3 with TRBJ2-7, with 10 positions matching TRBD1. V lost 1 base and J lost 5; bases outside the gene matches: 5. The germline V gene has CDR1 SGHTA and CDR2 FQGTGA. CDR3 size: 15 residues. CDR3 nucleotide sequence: TGTGCCAGCAGCTTAAAGGGACAGGGGACTCACGAGCAGTACTTC. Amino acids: CASSLKGQGTHEQYF.